This TCR beta chain emerged from a study of T cell responses to AZD1222 COVID-19 vaccine. Study-wide findings and caveats: Repertoires were obtained solely post-peak T cell response. Donors, mostly white British, included more females; clonal diversity was possibly underestimated.

Notes on this clone: Its antigen is not identified. Within the sample, other DNA sequences also encode this same CDR3.

The ends were cut back, 3 bases at V and 4 bases at J, with 7 bases in the middle. This CDR3 is 12 amino acids long. In germline, CDR1 is SGDLS, CDR2 YYNGEE. Second-dose timings of about 4 or about 12 weeks were pooled. The assay was immunoSEQ multiplex PCR, and TCRdb's table has in-frame clones only and misses some. The sample yields about 70,000 clones, about 85% seen once. V usage is TRBV9 and J usage is TRBJ1-1; D is ambiguous. The receptor's source is an adult who received the AZD1222 COVID-19 vaccine. Sequencing was performed on peripheral blood, taken 28 days after the second AZD1222 dose. The CDR3: CASSGGATEAFF. Written as DNA, the CDR3 is TGTGCCAGCAGCGGGGGTGCCACTGAAGCTTTCTTT. Together with reference TRBV9 and TRBJ1-1, the CDR3 gives the full variable domain: DSGVTQTPKHLITATGQRVTLRCSPRSGDLSVYWYQQSLDQGLQFLIQYYNGEERAKGNILERFSAQQFPDLHSELNLSSLELGDSALYFCASSGGATEAFFGQGTRLTVV.